The 26 T cell receptor beta chains below were found in one sample sequenced in a study of early T cells in non-severe SARS-CoV-2 infection. TCRdb used MiXCR to reprocess the 5' RACE reads, holding one entry per CDR3 protein. In the table there are some 91,000 distinct CDR3 sequences, approximately 11% of which are singletons. Sequenced material: whole blood, taken at baseline. Receptors were obtained from an adult who was a healthcare worker with PCR-confirmed SARS-CoV-2 infection or an uninfected control (not recorded which).

This clonotype occurred a few times. The rearrangement uses TRBV14 and TRBJ1-3, with unresolved D. The germline gives CDR1 SGHDN, CDR2 FVKESK. V was cut by 2 bases and J by 8 bases, with 10 bases left in between. This CDR3 is built from 13 residues. The CDR3: CASSQTNEDTIYF. CDR3 bases: TGTGCCAGCAGCCAAACAAACGAAGACACCATATATTTT.

This clonotype was picked up a small number of times. The V and J genes are TRBV30 and TRBJ2-1; D is tentatively TRBD1 or TRBD2 (6 bases each). Per the germline V gene, CDR1 is GTSNPN and CDR2 is SVGIG (reference sequence). Trimming pared 0 bases from V and 11 bases from J, leaving 11 bases between. The CDR3 extends over 12 amino acids. CDR3 DNA: TGTGCCTGGAGTGTATCCGGGGGCAAGCAGTTCTTC. Its protein product is CAWSVSGGKQFF.

This clonotype has ten or more counts. V usage is TRBV5-5 and J usage is TRBJ2-3; D perhaps matches TRBD2 (5 bases). This CDR3 comprises 17 residues. Germline lookup yields CDR1 SGHKS and CDR2 YYEKEE (reference sequence). V lost 2 bases and J 5 bases, leaving 21 bases between the germline ends. CDR3 protein: CASSFLVGIGSRDTQYF. In DNA, the CDR3 is TGTGCCAGCAGCTTTTTAGTCGGGATTGGGTCAAGAGATACGCAGTATTTT.

The table lists this clonotype with a few counts. This chain links TRBV5-4 with TRBJ2-1; 13 positions agree with TRBD2. There are 16 residues in the CDR3. Germline values: CDR1 SGHNT, CDR2 YYREEE (reference sequence). Trimming took 4 bases from V and 9 from J; bases not matched to a gene: 10. In DNA form, the CDR3 reads TGTGCCAGCAGCATCGGACTAGCGGGAGCCCCAGGTGAGCAGTTCTTC. It encodes CASSIGLAGAPGEQFF. Looking up the rest from reference TRBV5-4 and TRBJ2-1 gives the full variable domain: ETGVTQSPTHLIKTRGQQVTLRCSSQSGHNTVSWYQQALGQGPQFIFQYYREEENGRGNFPPRFSGLQFPNYSSELNVNALELDDSALYLCASSIGLAGAPGEQFFGPGTRLTVL.

Only a few counts were recorded for this clonotype. The V call is TRBV11-2, the J call TRBJ1-6; D perhaps matches TRBD1 (6 bases). The CDR3 is 16 residues long. Germline CDR1 SGHAT, CDR2 FQNNGV. V was pared by 3 bases and J by 3 bases, with 12 bases between. Here the CDR3 reads CASSFPGAIYNSPLHF. CDR3 in DNA: TGTGCCAGCAGCTTTCCGGGGGCCATCTATAATTCACCCCTCCACTTT.

In this sample, this clonotype turned up a few times. The chain combines TRBV5-4 with TRBJ2-5; a possible D gene is TRBD1 (5 bases). The CDR3 spans 14 residues. Trimming shortened V by 5 bases and J by 0 bases, and 11 bases separated the two germline ends. Germline CDR1 reads SGHNT; CDR2 reads YYREEE (reference sequence). The CDR3 spells CASSRQGYQETQYF. The CDR3 coding sequence is TGTGCCAGCAGTCGGCAGGGTTACCAAGAGACCCAGTACTTC.

This clonotype was counted at least ten times. The V and J genes are TRBV7-9 and TRBJ1-1, with a weak D call TRBD1 (6 bases). CDR3 length: 15 amino acids. The germline V gene encodes CDR1 SEHNR and CDR2 FQNEAQ (reference sequence). Trimming pared 3 bases from V and 2 bases from J, leaving 13 bases between. The DNA for the CDR3 is TGTGCCAGCAGCTTGTGGGCCGGGGGCAACACTGAAGCTTTCTTT. Its translation is CASSLWAGGNTEAFF.

This clonotype occurred many times. The chain links TRBV30 to TRBJ2-7; D call uncertain. This CDR3 has 13 residues. Germline V gene data show CDR1 as GTSNPN and CDR2 as SVGIG (reference sequence). V lost 4 bases, J lost 5 bases, and 15 bases lay in between. CDR3 region: CAWTAPDVNEQYF. CDR3 nucleotides: TGTGCCTGGACAGCGCCCGACGTCAACGAGCAGTACTTC. The full variable domain, with the rest looked up from reference TRBV30 and TRBJ2-7, is SQTIHQWPATLVQPVGSPLSLECTVEGTSNPNLYWYRQAAGRGLQLLFYSVGIGQISSEVPQNLSASRPQDRQFILSSKKLLLSDSGFYLCAWTAPDVNEQYFGPGTRLTVT.

This clonotype was picked up many times. The V and J genes are TRBV29-1 and TRBJ2-1; D unclear. The CDR3 loop spans 11 amino acids. Trimming stripped 4 bases from V and 5 bases from J, with 6 bases between. The germline V gene encodes CDR1 SQVTM and CDR2 ANQGSEA. The DNA for the CDR3 is TGCAGCGTTGGTCGAGACAATGAGCAGTTCTTC. Protein: CSVGRDNEQFF.

The chain employs TRBV15 and TRBJ2-2, with TRBD1 identical over 8 bases. V lost 3 bases, J lost 4 bases, and 4 bases stayed unmatched. CDR1 is LNHNV and CDR2 is YYDKDF in the germline V gene (reference sequence). This CDR3 is built from 15 residues. CDR3 nucleotides: TGTGCCACCAGCAGCAGGACAGGGAGCACCGGGGAGCTGTTTTTT. This translates into CATSSRTGSTGELFF.

This clonotype was seen more than once but under ten times. The chain has TRBV20-1 and TRBJ2-1, with D possibly being TRBD1 (6 bases). In germline, CDR1 is DFQATT, CDR2 SNEGSKA (reference sequence). This CDR3 comprises 13 residues. For the CDR3, the DNA is TGCAGCGCCAAGGGGGAAGGTTACAATGAGCAGTTCTTC. Amino acids: CSAKGEGYNEQFF.

This clonotype has only a few counts. The chain couples TRBV19 to TRBJ1-5; no firm D call. Trimming removed 3 bases from V and 5 bases from J, with 8 bases in between. The CDR3 loop spans 13 amino acids. Germline V gene lookup returns CDR1 LNHDA and CDR2 SQIVND (reference sequence). The CDR3 here is CASSMDRDQPQHF. CDR3 in DNA: TGTGCCAGTAGTATGGACCGAGATCAGCCCCAGCATTTT. Looking up the rest from reference TRBV19 and TRBJ1-5 gives the full variable domain: DGGITQSPKYLFRKEGQNVTLSCEQNLNHDAMYWYRQDPGQGLRLIYYSQIVNDFQKGDIAEGYSVSREKKESFPLTVTSAQKNPTAFYLCASSMDRDQPQHFGDGTRLSIL.

This sequence joins TRBV18 and TRBJ2-1; D not certain. Germline CDR1 reads KGHSH; CDR2 reads LQKENI. The CDR3 contains 16 residues. Trimming left V 3 bases short and J 7 bases short, with 19 bases between. The CDR3 bases are TGTGCCAGCTCACCGCGAAGCGCCTTACGGCGGAATGAGCAGTTCTTC. Amino acids: CASSPRSALRRNEQFF.

CDR3 loop: CASSGDSQGTDTQYF. DNA of the CDR3: TGTGCCAGCAGCGGCGACAGTCAGGGGACAGATACGCAGTATTTT. This chain connects TRBV9 to TRBJ2-3, with D possibly being TRBD1 (6 bases). V was trimmed by 3 bases and J by 3 bases, leaving 14 bases between them. The CDR3 extends over 15 amino acids. The germline gives CDR1 SGDLS, CDR2 YYNGEE.

This clonotype showed up just a few times. This chain uses TRBV7-2 with TRBJ2-5, with 11 positions matching TRBD2. This CDR3 is 15 amino acids long. Germline lookup yields CDR1 SGHTA and CDR2 FQGNSA. V trimming: 5 bases; J trimming: 1 base; junction bases outside the gene matches: 3. The DNA for the CDR3 is TGTGCCAGCAGCCCGGGACTAGCGGTCCAAGAGACCCAGTACTTC. Translating it yields CASSPGLAVQETQYF.

This clonotype occurred many times. V gene TRBV9 combines with J gene TRBJ1-6, with TRBD1 as a possible D gene (5 bases). CDR1 and CDR2 (germline): SGDLS, YYNGEE. V dropped 0 bases and J dropped 7 bases, with 14 bases sitting between them. The CDR3 is 16 amino acids. CDR3 amino acids: CASSVDVGRINSPLHF. The DNA of the CDR3 is TGTGCCAGCAGCGTAGATGTGGGGCGCATAAATTCACCCCTCCACTTT.

This clonotype was found a few times. This chain connects TRBV12-3 or TRBV12-4 to TRBJ2-1; TRBD2 agrees at 8 bases. The CDR3 covers 15 residues. Unmatched junction bases numbered 9, after V lost 3 bases and J lost 8 bases. The CDR3 bases are TGTGCCAGCAGTTTGGCCAGCGGGGGAGCCCATGAGCAGTTCTTC. It specifies CASSLASGGAHEQFF.

This clonotype was seen only a few times. The genes are TRBV7-6 and TRBJ2-7; D perhaps matches TRBD2 (6 bases). Per germline, CDR1 SGHVS and CDR2 FNYEAQ. The CDR3 has 15 residues. Trimming removed 1 base at V and 1 base at J, with 11 bases between. This CDR3 reads CASSLGSGESYEQYF. The DNA of the CDR3 is TGTGCCAGCAGCTTAGGGTCGGGGGAATCCTACGAGCAGTACTTC.

This clonotype was found a few times. The chain couples TRBV6-5 to TRBJ2-7; D is perhaps TRBD1 (6 bases). The germline V gene encodes CDR1 MNHEY and CDR2 SVGAGI. The germline V and J ends were trimmed by 1 base and 2 bases, with 12 bases remaining between them. The CDR3 has 15 residues. CDR3 DNA sequence: TGTGCCAGCAGTTACTTGACAGGAGCCACCTACGAGCAGTACTTC. This codes for CASSYLTGATYEQYF.

This clonotype occurred many times. The chain combines TRBV3-1 with TRBJ2-1; the D is unclear. Germline-derived CDR1 and CDR2 are LGHDT and YNNKEL (reference sequence). The CDR3 spans 16 residues. With 3 bases removed from V and 4 bases from J, the gap between germline ends came to 16 bases. The CDR3 DNA reads TGTGCCAGCAGCCATTCCCTGGCCGGAACATACAATGAGCAGTTCTTC. It is translated as CASSHSLAGTYNEQFF.

In its sample, this clonotype was seen many times. This rearrangement joins TRBV25-1 to TRBJ2-1; the match to TRBD1 covers 9 bases. V was clipped by 5 bases and J by 9 bases; unmatched bases: 17. This CDR3 region has 17 residues. Germline CDR1 reads MGHDK; CDR2 reads SYGVNS. Here the CDR3 reads CASSRGYRRQGESEQFF. As DNA, the CDR3 is TGTGCCAGCAGTAGGGGTTATAGGAGACAGGGGGAGAGTGAGCAGTTCTTC.

This clonotype was counted at least ten times. The chain links TRBV19 to TRBJ1-5; 8 bases match TRBD1. The CDR3 sequence is 13 residues long. V lost 7 bases to trimming and J lost 2 bases; unmatched junction nucleotides: 1. The germline V gene has CDR1 LNHDA and CDR2 SQIVND (reference sequence). The CDR3 DNA follows: TGTGCCAGTATGGACAGGGGCAATCAGCCCCAGCATTTT. This gives the protein CASMDRGNQPQHF.

The gene calls are TRBV20-1 and TRBJ2-1, with 12 bases identical to TRBD2. Trimming cost V 1 base and J 4 bases; bases outside gene matches: 5. This CDR3 is built from 16 residues. The V gene's germline CDR1 is DFQATT and CDR2 SNEGSKA (reference sequence). CDR3 in DNA: TGCAGTGCTAGAGTCCCTAGCGGGGGGGCTTACAATGAGCAGTTCTTC. Translated, it gives CSARVPSGGAYNEQFF.

The rearrangement links TRBV4-3 to TRBJ1-6; D perhaps matches TRBD1 (6 bases). Germline CDR1 LGHNA, CDR2 YSLEER. This CDR3 comprises 16 residues. V lost 2 bases to trimming and J lost 6 bases, with 14 bases between them. CDR3 sequence reads: CASSQKSGGLNSPLHF. CDR3 bases: TGCGCCAGCAGCCAAAAGAGCGGGGGGCTTAATTCACCCCTCCACTTT.

This clonotype was observed a handful of times. Given a much more abundant clone one base away, this may be a read error. The rearrangement links TRBV6-5 to TRBJ2-1; possibly TRBD2 for D (5 bases). The CDR3 is made up of 13 amino acids. CDR1 and CDR2 from the germline V gene are MNHEY and SVGAGI. V was clipped by 8 bases and J by 7 bases, with 15 bases between them. The CDR3 DNA reads TGTGCCAGCGGGAGCGTTTCTGGTAATGAGCAGTTCTTC. The encoded protein is CASGSVSGNEQFF.

This clonotype has more than one count but fewer than ten. V usage is TRBV29-1 and J usage is TRBJ1-2, with 8 bases fitting TRBD1. Germline V gene sequence: CDR1 SQVTM, CDR2 ANQGSEA. Trimming took 1 base from V and 4 from J; bases not matched to a gene: 11. This CDR3 is built from 16 residues. The CDR3 reads CSVEASTDRGGYGYTF. The DNA of the CDR3 is TGCAGCGTTGAAGCATCCACTGACAGGGGCGGCTATGGCTACACCTTC.